This TCR beta chain was recorded in a study of beta chain features in type 1 diabetes. The CDR3 extends over 15 amino acids. CDR1 and CDR2 (germline): LNHDA, SQIVND (reference sequence). The ends lost 3 bases at V and 1 base at J; junction bases unmatched: 4. Reverse transcribing all isolated RNA meant expressed TCRB transcripts were sequenced. Measured with immunoSEQ multiplex PCR; TCRdb has only the in-frame clones, and not every one. The sample lists about 620,000 clones, around 15% occurring once. The sample was naive CD4+ T cells from blood. The chain carries TRBV19 and TRBJ1-1, with 8 nucleotides matching TRBD1. This TCR was recovered from a man between 18 and 35 years old in good health. The DNA of the CDR3 is TGTGCCAGTAGTATCCTGCAGGGGGCGAACACTGAAGCTTTCTTT. Amino acids: CASSILQGANTEAFF.